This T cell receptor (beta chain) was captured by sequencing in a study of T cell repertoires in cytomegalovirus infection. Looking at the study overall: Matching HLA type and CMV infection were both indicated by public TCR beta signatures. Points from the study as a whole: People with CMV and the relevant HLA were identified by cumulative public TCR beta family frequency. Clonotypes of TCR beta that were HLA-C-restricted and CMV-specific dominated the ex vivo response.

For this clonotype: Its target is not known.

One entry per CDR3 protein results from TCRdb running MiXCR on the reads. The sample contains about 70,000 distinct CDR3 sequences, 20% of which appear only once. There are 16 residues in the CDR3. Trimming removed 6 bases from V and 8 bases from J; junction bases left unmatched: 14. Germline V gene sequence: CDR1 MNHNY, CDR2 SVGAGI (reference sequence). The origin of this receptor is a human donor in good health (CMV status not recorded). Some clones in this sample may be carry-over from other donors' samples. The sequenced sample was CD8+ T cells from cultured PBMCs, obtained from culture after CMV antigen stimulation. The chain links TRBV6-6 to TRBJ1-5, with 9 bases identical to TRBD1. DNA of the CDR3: TGTGCCAGCAGCACACAGGGGGCGAGGACCGGGGAGCCCCAGCATTTT. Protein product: CASSTQGARTGEPQHF.